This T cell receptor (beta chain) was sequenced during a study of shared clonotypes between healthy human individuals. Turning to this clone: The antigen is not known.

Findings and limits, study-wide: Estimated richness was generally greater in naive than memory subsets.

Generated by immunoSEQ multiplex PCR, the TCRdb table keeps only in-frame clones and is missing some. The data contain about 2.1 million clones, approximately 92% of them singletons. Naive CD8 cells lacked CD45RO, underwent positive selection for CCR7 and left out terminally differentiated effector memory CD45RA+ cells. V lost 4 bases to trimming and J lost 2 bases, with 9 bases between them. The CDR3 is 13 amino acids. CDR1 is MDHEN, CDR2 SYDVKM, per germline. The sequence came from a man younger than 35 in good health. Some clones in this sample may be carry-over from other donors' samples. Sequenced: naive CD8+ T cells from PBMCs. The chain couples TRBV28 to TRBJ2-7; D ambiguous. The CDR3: CASSYRLAYEQYF. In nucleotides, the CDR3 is TGTGCCAGCAGTTATAGGCTAGCCTACGAGCAGTACTTC.